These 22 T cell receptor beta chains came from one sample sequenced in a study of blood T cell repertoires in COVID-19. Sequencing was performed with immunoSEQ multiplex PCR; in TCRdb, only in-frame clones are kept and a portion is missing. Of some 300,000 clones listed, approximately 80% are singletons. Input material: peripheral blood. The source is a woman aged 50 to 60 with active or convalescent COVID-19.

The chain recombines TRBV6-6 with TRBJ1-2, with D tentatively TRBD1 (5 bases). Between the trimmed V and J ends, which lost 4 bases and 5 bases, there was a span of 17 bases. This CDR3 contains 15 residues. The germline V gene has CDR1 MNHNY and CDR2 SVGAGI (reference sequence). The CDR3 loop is CASSSTVGGVYGYTF. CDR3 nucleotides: TGTGCCAGCAGTTCTACCGTAGGAGGGGTATATGGCTACACCTTC.

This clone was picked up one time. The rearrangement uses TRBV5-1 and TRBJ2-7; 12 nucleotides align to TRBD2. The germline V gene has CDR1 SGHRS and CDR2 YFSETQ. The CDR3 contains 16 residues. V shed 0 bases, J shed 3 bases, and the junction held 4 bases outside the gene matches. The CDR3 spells CASSLGLAGDLYEQYF. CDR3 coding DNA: TGCGCCAGCAGCTTGGGACTAGCGGGAGATCTCTACGAGCAGTACTTC.

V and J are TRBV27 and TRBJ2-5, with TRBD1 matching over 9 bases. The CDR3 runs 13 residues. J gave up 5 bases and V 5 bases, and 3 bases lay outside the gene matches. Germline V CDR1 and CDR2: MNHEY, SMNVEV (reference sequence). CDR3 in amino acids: CASSLDRGETQYF. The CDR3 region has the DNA TGTGCCAGCAGTCTAGACAGGGGGGAGACCCAGTACTTC.

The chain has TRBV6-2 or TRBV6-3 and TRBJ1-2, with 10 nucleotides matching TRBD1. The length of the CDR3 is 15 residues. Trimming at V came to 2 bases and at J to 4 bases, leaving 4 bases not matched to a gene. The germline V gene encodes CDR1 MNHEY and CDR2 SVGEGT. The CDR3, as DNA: TGTGCCAGCAGTTACACCGGGACAGGGGCCTATGGCTACACCTTC. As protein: CASSYTGTGAYGYTF.

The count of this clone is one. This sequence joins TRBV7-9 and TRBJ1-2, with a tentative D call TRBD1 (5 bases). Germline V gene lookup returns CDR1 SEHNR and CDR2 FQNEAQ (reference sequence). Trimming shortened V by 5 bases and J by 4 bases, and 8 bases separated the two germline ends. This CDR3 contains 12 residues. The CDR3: CASSRDSYGYTF. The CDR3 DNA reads TGTGCCAGCAGCCGAGACAGCTATGGCTACACCTTC.

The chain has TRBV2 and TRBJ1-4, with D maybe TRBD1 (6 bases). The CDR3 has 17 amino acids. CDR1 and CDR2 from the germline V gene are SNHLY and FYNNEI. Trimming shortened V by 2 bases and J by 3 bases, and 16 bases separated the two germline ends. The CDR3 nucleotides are TGTGCCAGCAGTGAATTCGGCAGGGGAAGTTCTAATGAAAAACTGTTTTTT. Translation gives CASSEFGRGSSNEKLFF. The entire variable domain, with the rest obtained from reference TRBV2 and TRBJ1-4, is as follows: EPEVTQTPSHQVTQMGQEVILRCVPISNHLYFYWYRQILGQKVEFLVSFYNNEISEKSEIFDDQFSVERPDGSNFTLKIRSTKLEDSAMYFCASSEFGRGSSNEKLFFGSGTQLSVL.

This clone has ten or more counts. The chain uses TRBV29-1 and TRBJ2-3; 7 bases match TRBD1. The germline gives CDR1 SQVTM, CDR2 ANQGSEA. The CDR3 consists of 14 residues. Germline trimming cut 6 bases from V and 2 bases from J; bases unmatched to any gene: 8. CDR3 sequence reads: CSVSGQPLTDTQYF. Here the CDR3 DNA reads TGCAGCGTATCGGGACAGCCTCTCACAGATACGCAGTATTTT.

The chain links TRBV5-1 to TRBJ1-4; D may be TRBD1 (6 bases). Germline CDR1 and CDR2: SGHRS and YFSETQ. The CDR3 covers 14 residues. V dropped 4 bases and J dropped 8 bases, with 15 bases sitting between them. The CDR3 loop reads CASSPRGAGEKLFF. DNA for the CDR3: TGCGCCAGCAGCCCGCGGGGGGCGGGGGAAAAACTGTTTTTT.

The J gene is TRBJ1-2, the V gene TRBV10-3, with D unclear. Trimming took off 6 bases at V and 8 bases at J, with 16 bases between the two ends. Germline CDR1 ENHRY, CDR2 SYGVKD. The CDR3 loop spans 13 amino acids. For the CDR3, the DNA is TGTGCCATCAGAGATACGAGAGATGAGGGCTACACCTTC. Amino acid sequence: CAIRDTRDEGYTF.

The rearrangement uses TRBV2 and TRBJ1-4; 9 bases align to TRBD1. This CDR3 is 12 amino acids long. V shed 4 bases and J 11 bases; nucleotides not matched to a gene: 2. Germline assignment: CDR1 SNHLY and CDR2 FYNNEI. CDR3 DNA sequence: TGTGCCAGCAGTGGGGACAGGGCGAAACTGTTTTTT. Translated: CASSGDRAKLFF.

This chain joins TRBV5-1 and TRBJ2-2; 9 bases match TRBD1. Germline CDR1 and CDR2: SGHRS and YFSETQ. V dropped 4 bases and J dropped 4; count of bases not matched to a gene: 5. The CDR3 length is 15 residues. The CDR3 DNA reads TGCGCCAGCAGCCACCGGACAGGGGCCACCGGGGAGCTGTTTTTT. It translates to CASSHRTGATGELFF.

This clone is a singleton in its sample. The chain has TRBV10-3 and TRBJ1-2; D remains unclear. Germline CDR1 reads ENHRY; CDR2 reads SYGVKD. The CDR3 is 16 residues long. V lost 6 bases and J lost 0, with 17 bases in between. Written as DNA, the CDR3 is TGTGCCATCAGCGCAAATCACGGGGAGGCTAACTATGGCTACACCTTC. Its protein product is CAISANHGEANYGYTF.

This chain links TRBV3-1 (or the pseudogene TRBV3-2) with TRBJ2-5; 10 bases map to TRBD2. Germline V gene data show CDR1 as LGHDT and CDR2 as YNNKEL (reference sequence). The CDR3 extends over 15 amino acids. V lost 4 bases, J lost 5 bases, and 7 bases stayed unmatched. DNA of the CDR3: TGTGCCAGCAGCCGGAGCCTAGCGGGAGAGGAGACCCAGTACTTC. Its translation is CASSRSLAGEETQYF.

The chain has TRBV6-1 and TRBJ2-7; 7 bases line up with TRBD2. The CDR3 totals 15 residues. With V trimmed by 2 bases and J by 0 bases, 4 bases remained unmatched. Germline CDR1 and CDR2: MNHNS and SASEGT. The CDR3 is CASSEWGTNSYEQYF. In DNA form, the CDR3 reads TGTGCCAGCAGTGAATGGGGGACTAACTCCTACGAGCAGTACTTC.

The CDR3 nucleotides are TGTGCCAGCAGCCTCATCCCAGGGAGCGGGGCCTCCGGGGAGCTGTTTTTT. It yields the protein CASSLIPGSGASGELFF. The chain carries TRBV7-3 and TRBJ2-2, with TRBD2 identical over 7 bases. Germline V gives CDR1 SGHTA, CDR2 FQGTGA. V lost 5 bases to trimming and J lost 6 bases; unmatched junction nucleotides: 15. CDR3 length: 17 residues.

CDR3 region: CASSETHRVSNQPQHF. DNA for the CDR3: TGTGCCAGTAGTGAAACTCACAGGGTAAGCAATCAGCCCCAGCATTTT. The chain carries TRBV19 and TRBJ1-5, with D maybe TRBD1 (6 bases). The V and J ends lost 5 bases and 1 base respectively, with 15 bases between them. Per the germline V gene, CDR1 is LNHDA and CDR2 is SQIVND (reference sequence). This CDR3 is 16 amino acids long.

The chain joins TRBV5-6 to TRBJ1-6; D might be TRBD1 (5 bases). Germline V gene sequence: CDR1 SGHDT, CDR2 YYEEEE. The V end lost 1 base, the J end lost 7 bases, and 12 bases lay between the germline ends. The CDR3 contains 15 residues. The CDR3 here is CASSLSGLPNSPLHF. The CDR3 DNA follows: TGTGCCAGCAGCTTGTCGGGACTGCCGAATTCACCCCTCCACTTT. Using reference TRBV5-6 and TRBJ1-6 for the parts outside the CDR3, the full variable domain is DAGVTQSPTHLIKTRGQQVTLRCSPKSGHDTVSWYQQALGQGPQFIFQYYEEEERQRGNFPDRFSGHQFPNYSSELNVNALLLGDSALYLCASSLSGLPNSPLHFGNGTRLTVT.

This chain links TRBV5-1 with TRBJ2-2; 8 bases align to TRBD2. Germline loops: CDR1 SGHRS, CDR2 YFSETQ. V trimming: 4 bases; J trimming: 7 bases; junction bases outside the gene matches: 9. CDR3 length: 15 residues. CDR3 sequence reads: CASSTGAGAVGELFF. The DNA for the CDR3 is TGCGCCAGCAGCACTGGAGCGGGAGCTGTCGGGGAGCTGTTTTTT.

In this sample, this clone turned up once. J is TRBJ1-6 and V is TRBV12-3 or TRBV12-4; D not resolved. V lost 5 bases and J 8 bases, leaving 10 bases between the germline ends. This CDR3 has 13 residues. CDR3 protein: CASSASRDSPLHF. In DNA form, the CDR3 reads TGTGCCAGCAGTGCCTCTCGGGATTCACCCCTCCACTTT.

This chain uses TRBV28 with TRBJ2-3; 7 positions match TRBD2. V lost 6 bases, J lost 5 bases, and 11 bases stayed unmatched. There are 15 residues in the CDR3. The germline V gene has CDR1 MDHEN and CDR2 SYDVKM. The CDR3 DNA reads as TGTGCCAGCAGCGCTACTTCGGGAGGTGGAGATACGCAGTATTTT. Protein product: CASSATSGGGDTQYF.

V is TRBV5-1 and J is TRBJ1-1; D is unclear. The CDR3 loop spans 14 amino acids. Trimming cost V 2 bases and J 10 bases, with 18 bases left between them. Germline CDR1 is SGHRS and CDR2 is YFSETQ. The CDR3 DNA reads TGCGCCAGCAGCTTTACGGGGATGAGGGAGGGAGCTTTCTTT. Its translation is CASSFTGMREGAFF.

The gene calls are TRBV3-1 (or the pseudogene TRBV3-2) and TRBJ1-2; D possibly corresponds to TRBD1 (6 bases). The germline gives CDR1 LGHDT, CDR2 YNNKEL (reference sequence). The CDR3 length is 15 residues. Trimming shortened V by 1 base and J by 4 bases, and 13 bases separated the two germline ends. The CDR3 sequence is CASSQVTGSAYGYTF. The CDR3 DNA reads TGTGCCAGCAGCCAAGTTACAGGGTCCGCCTATGGCTACACCTTC.